Below, 23 T cell receptor beta chains from the same sample are listed, as sequenced in a study of T cells after yellow fever vaccination. TCRdb independently ran MiXCR on the 5' RACE reads; one entry per CDR3 protein. The data contain around 550,000 distinct CDR3 sequences, roughly a fifth of them singletons. The starting material was PBMCs, obtained 15 days after the yellow fever booster vaccination. All receptors come from a man between 25 and 39 years old who received the YFV17D yellow fever vaccine.

The chain has TRBV5-1 and TRBJ2-5; 13 positions match TRBD2. Unmatched junction bases numbered 2, after V lost 4 bases and J lost 2 bases. Germline CDR1 SGHRS, CDR2 YFSETQ. This CDR3 has 15 amino acids. CDR3 nucleotide sequence: TGCGCCAGCAGCAAGACTAGCGGGAGGCAAGAGACCCAGTACTTC. Its protein product is CASSKTSGRQETQYF. The whole variable domain, filled in from reference TRBV5-1 and TRBJ2-5, reads KAGVTQTPRYLIKTRGQQVTLSCSPISGHRSVSWYQQTPGQGLQFLFEYFSETQRNKGNFPGRFSGRQFSNSRSEMNVSTLELGDSALYLCASSKTSGRQETQYFGPGTRLLVL.

The chain combines TRBV12-5 with TRBJ2-7; D gene ambiguous. Germline V gene data show CDR1 as LGHNT and CDR2 as FRNRAP. Trimming took 2 bases from V and 1 from J, leaving 6 bases between them. The CDR3 is 13 amino acids. The CDR3 DNA sequence: TGTGCTAGTGGTTTGACGGATTCCTACGAGCAGTACTTC. It codes for CASGLTDSYEQYF.

This clonotype was observed a handful of times. The rearrangement uses TRBV7-2 and TRBJ2-2; D is uncertain. V lost 5 bases to trimming and J lost 5 bases, with 6 bases between them. Looked up from germline, CDR1 is SGHTA and CDR2 is FQGNSA. The CDR3 length is 12 residues. The chain's CDR3 is CASSKYTGELFF. The DNA for the CDR3 is TGTGCCAGCAGCAAATATACCGGGGAGCTGTTTTTT.

V and J are TRBV7-9 and TRBJ2-7, with TRBD1 identical over 9 bases. CDR1 is SEHNR, CDR2 FQNEAQ, per germline (reference sequence). This CDR3 has 15 residues. J gave up 6 bases and V 6 bases, and 12 bases lay outside the gene matches. The CDR3 sequence is CASSSPGTGHIEQYF. The CDR3 DNA follows: TGTGCCAGCAGTTCCCCGGGGACAGGGCACATCGAGCAGTACTTC.

This clonotype was picked up a small number of times. This chain joins TRBV12-3 or TRBV12-4 and TRBJ2-5; TRBD2 aligns across 9 bases. Unmatched junction bases numbered 12, after V lost 5 bases and J lost 5 bases. The CDR3 sequence is 16 residues long. CDR3 amino acids: CASSNLGLASGETQYF. The CDR3, as DNA: TGTGCCAGCAGTAACCTAGGACTAGCGAGTGGGGAGACCCAGTACTTC.

This chain joins TRBV5-1 and TRBJ2-3, with 7 positions matching TRBD1. Germline-derived CDR1 and CDR2 are SGHRS and YFSETQ. This CDR3 is 15 amino acids long. The junction had 7 bases not matched to a gene; V was cut back by 4 bases and J by 2 bases. CDR3 bases: TGCGCCAGCAGCCCGGGGACAGCCACCACAGATACGCAGTATTTT. It translates to CASSPGTATTDTQYF.

This rearrangement joins TRBV28 to TRBJ1-2; no clear D. Between the trimmed V and J ends, which lost 4 bases and 5 bases, there was a span of 11 bases. The CDR3 loop spans 13 amino acids. Germline CDR1 MDHEN, CDR2 SYDVKM. The CDR3 here is CASSSEPWYGYTF. DNA of the CDR3: TGTGCCAGCAGTTCCGAACCTTGGTATGGCTACACCTTC.

The chain couples TRBV14 to TRBJ1-4, with D possibly matching TRBD1 (5 bases). The CDR3 runs to 16 residues. Germline V gene lookup returns CDR1 SGHDN and CDR2 FVKESK. With 0 bases removed from V and 7 bases from J, the gap between germline ends came to 15 bases. The CDR3 loop is CASSQEIRGDGEKLFF. DNA of the CDR3: TGTGCCAGCAGCCAAGAAATTAGGGGTGACGGTGAAAAACTGTTTTTT.

This chain joins TRBV29-1 and TRBJ1-1, with D uncertain. CDR1 is SQVTM and CDR2 is ANQGSEA in the germline V gene. The ends were cut back, 4 bases at V and 8 bases at J, with 5 bases in the middle. This CDR3 has 9 residues. CDR3 region: CSVGQEAFF. CDR3 DNA: TGCAGCGTTGGTCAAGAAGCTTTCTTT.

This clonotype has more than one count but fewer than ten. The V call is TRBV27, the J call TRBJ2-5; D may correspond to TRBD1 or TRBD2 (5 bases each). Trimming pared 6 bases from V and 4 bases from J, leaving 12 bases between. Germline CDR1 is MNHEY and CDR2 is SMNVEV (reference sequence). This CDR3 has 13 residues. As DNA, the CDR3 is TGTGCCAGCAGGGGACGTCACGGAGAGACCCAGTACTTC. Its translation: CASRGRHGETQYF.

V usage is TRBV10-3 and J usage is TRBJ2-6, with 9 bases identical to TRBD1. Per germline, CDR1 ENHRY and CDR2 SYGVKD. CDR3 length equals 17 residues. The V segment lost 8 bases and the J segment 2 bases; nucleotides outside the gene matches: 10. CDR3 nucleotides: TGTGCCATCTTCCCGGACAGGGGCCCTCCTGGGGCCAACGTCCTGACTTTC. Translating it yields CAIFPDRGPPGANVLTF.

The chain combines TRBV7-9 with TRBJ2-4, with 7 bases identical to TRBD1. The V and J ends lost 5 bases and 8 bases, in that order; junction bases with no gene match: 12. The CDR3 contains 15 residues. From germline, CDR1 is SEHNR and CDR2 FQNEAQ (reference sequence). The CDR3: CASSRTYDRVDIQYF. CDR3 DNA sequence: TGTGCCAGCAGCCGAACTTATGACAGGGTTGACATTCAGTACTTC.

In its sample, this clonotype was seen a few times. V and J are TRBV20-1 and TRBJ2-2; no clear D gene. Germline values: CDR1 DFQATT, CDR2 SNEGSKA (reference sequence). CDR3 length equals 15 residues. V shed 3 bases and J shed 4 bases, with 15 bases lying between them. The CDR3 is CSASLVSPRTGELFF. CDR3 in DNA: TGCAGTGCTAGTCTCGTTAGCCCCCGCACCGGGGAGCTGTTTTTT.

Only a few counts were recorded for this clonotype. V gene TRBV7-6 combines with J gene TRBJ2-1; no clear D gene. V lost 4 bases and J lost 10, with 14 bases in between. The germline CDR1 and CDR2 sequences are SGHVS and FNYEAQ. CDR3 length equals 13 residues. The CDR3: CASSSPGLPEQFF. The CDR3 bases are TGTGCCAGCAGCTCCCCGGGCCTACCAGAGCAGTTCTTC.

Comments on this clonotype: A junction boundary mismatches the germline segment, possibly from a read error. The chain joins TRBV3-1 to TRBJ2-7; 13 bases map to TRBD2. Germline loops: CDR1 LGHDT, CDR2 YNNKEL (reference sequence). This CDR3 is 18 amino acids long. The CDR3 loop reads CACSQGRTSGSRGYEQYF. Written as DNA, the CDR3 is TGTGCCTGCAGCCAGGGACGGACTAGCGGGAGTAGGGGCTACGAGCAGTACTTC.

This chain connects TRBV29-1 to TRBJ2-2; possible D gene TRBD2, 5 bases. Trimming pared 4 bases from V and 11 bases from J, leaving 17 bases between. The CDR3 is made up of 13 amino acids. Germline values: CDR1 SQVTM, CDR2 ANQGSEA. The CDR3 is CSVGETAPGELFF. CDR3 DNA sequence: TGCAGCGTTGGGGAGACTGCCCCTGGAGAGCTGTTTTTT.

The CDR3 region is CASSTRTGAREQYF. In DNA form, the CDR3 reads TGTGCCAGCAGCACCCGGACAGGGGCGAGAGAGCAGTACTTC. The chain is built from TRBV13 and TRBJ2-7, with 9 bases fitting TRBD1. V trimming: 5 bases; J trimming: 7 bases; junction bases outside the gene matches: 9. Germline CDR1 reads PRHDT; CDR2 reads FYEKMQ (reference sequence). This CDR3 has 14 amino acids.

This clonotype was counted a few times. The chain combines TRBV9 with TRBJ2-1, with TRBD2 as a possible D gene (6 bases). Germline CDR1 reads SGDLS; CDR2 reads YYNGEE. V lost 0 bases and J 10 bases, leaving 11 bases between the germline ends. The CDR3 is made up of 13 amino acids. The CDR3 DNA follows: TGTGCCAGCAGCGTAGGGGTCCGGGAGGAGCAGTTCTTC. It specifies CASSVGVREEQFF.

The chain has TRBV3-1 and TRBJ2-5; no definite D call. V lost 2 bases and J lost 5, with 12 bases in between. This CDR3 is 14 amino acids long. Germline V gene data show CDR1 as LGHDT and CDR2 as YNNKEL (reference sequence). The CDR3 region is CASSQSQKWETQYF. The CDR3 nucleotides read TGTGCCAGCAGCCAATCCCAGAAGTGGGAGACCCAGTACTTC.

The chain employs TRBV28 and TRBJ2-1; 8 bases map to TRBD1. This CDR3 is built from 15 residues. The ends lost 3 bases at V and 3 bases at J; junction bases unmatched: 4. Looked up from germline, CDR1 is MDHEN and CDR2 is SYDVKM. For the CDR3, the DNA is TGTGCCAGCAGTTTTATGGACAGGGTCTACAATGAGCAGTTCTTC. Translation gives CASSFMDRVYNEQFF. The complete variable domain, with remaining parts taken from reference TRBV28 and TRBJ2-1, reads DVKVTQSSRYLVKRTGEKVFLECVQDMDHENMFWYRQDPGLGLRLIYFSYDVKMKEKGDIPEGYSVSREKKERFSLILESASTNQTSMYLCASSFMDRVYNEQFFGPGTRLTVL.

V and J are TRBV5-5 and TRBJ2-1; D is undetermined. The CDR3 is 15 residues long. From germline, CDR1 is SGHKS and CDR2 YYEKEE (reference sequence). The V end was cut by 6 bases, the J end by 8 bases, with 21 bases between. CDR3 protein: CASTSPKALNDEQFF. The CDR3 bases are TGTGCCAGCACCTCGCCCAAGGCCCTCAATGATGAGCAGTTCTTC.

This clonotype was detected a few times. CDR3 in DNA: TGCAGCGTGAGCCAGGGTACCCACGAGCAGTACTTC. This translates into CSVSQGTHEQYF. The J gene is TRBJ2-7, the V gene TRBV29-1; D is possibly TRBD1 (5 bases). This CDR3 is built from 12 residues. V shed 6 bases and J shed 5 bases, with 14 bases lying between them. Germline V CDR1 and CDR2: SQVTM, ANQGSEA.

This sequence joins TRBV25-1 and TRBJ2-7, with D maybe TRBD1 (6 bases). This CDR3 comprises 15 residues. V shed 6 bases and J shed 2 bases, with 17 bases lying between them. In germline, CDR1 is MGHDK, CDR2 SYGVNS. CDR3 bases: TGTGCCAGCAGCGTACAGGGTATTGGTCCCTACGAGCAGTACTTC. Protein sequence: CASSVQGIGPYEQYF.